A selection of T cell receptor beta chains follows, all from one sample in a study of blood T cell repertoires in COVID-19. Method: immunoSEQ multiplex PCR; TCRdb's copy keeps in-frame clones and lacks some. The data show over 65,000 clones, around 80% seen once. The sequenced sample was peripheral blood. The source of these receptors is a human donor in a cohort sampled during active COVID-19. Each CDR3 is given with its conserved first and last residue. Each record gives: V gene, clone size, J gene, D gene, CDR3 protein, CDR3 DNA. A D gene is named only where the DNA matches it firmly. The listing skips clone size in some rows; elsewhere it reads once, few, many or a size class.

TRBV6-5	few	TRBJ2-7	TRBD1	CASRPTGGSGDEQYF	TGTGCCAGCAGACCTACAGGGGGCTCTGGGGACGAGCAGTACTTC
TRBV5-1	-	TRBJ2-7	TRBD2	CASSLREGGALYEQYF	TGCGCCAGCAGCTTGCGGGAGGGCGGGGCCCTCTACGAGCAGTACTTC
TRBV11-2	-	TRBJ1-1	-	CASSSTPRENTEAFF	TGTGCCAGCAGCTCCACCCCCAGGGAGAACACTGAAGCTTTCTTT
TRBV5-3	-	TRBJ1-3	-	CARSFHRDYSGNTIYF	TGTGCCAGAAGCTTTCACAGAGACTACTCTGGAAACACCATATATTTT
TRBV5-1	few	TRBJ2-2	TRBD1	CASSHRQGSNTGELFF	TGCGCCAGCAGCCATCGACAGGGCTCGAACACCGGGGAGCTGTTTTTT
TRBV7-9	-	TRBJ2-5	-	CASSRYRDEETQYF	TGTGCCAGCAGCCGATACAGGGATGAAGAGACCCAGTACTTC
TRBV28	-	TRBJ2-7	TRBD1	CASSLGQGGLEQYF	TGTGCCAGCAGCCTGGGACAGGGGGGACTCGAGCAGTACTTC
TRBV11-2	-	TRBJ2-3	TRBD1	CASSSRQGYTQYF	TGTGCCAGCAGCTCTCGACAGGGGTATACGCAGTATTTT
TRBV14	-	TRBJ2-7	TRBD1	CASSLTGVRSEQYF	TGTGCCAGCAGCCTGACAGGGGTCCGGTCCGAGCAGTACTTC
TRBV6-5	-	TRBJ2-1	-	CASSYGRGNYNEQFF	TGTGCCAGCAGTTACGGTAGGGGGAACTACAATGAGCAGTTCTTC
TRBV9	few	TRBJ1-4	-	CASSVSGSFNEKLFF	TGTGCCAGCAGCGTTTCAGGAAGCTTTAATGAAAAACTGTTTTTT
TRBV5-8	once	TRBJ2-2	-	CASSLGPFTGELFF	TGTGCCAGCAGCTTGGGGCCTTTCACCGGGGAGCTGTTTTTT
TRBV4-1	-	TRBJ1-2	-	CASSQGGGGPDYGYTF	TGCGCCAGCAGCCAAGGGGGCGGGGGGCCCGACTATGGCTACACCTTC
TRBV7-8	-	TRBJ2-7	-	CASSFRVGEQYF	TGTGCCAGCAGCTTCAGGGTCGGCGAGCAGTACTTC
TRBV28	-	TRBJ1-2	-	CASRVTGRGGSYTF	TGTGCCAGCAGAGTAACAGGTCGTGGAGGGAGCTACACCTTC
TRBV7-8	few	TRBJ1-5	TRBD1	CASSLTGAPQPQHF	TGTGCCAGCAGCCTCACAGGGGCTCCTCAGCCCCAGCATTTT
TRBV5-6	few	TRBJ1-1	TRBD1	CASRQTGTGLRGKMSFF	TGTGCCAGCAGGCAAACCGGGACAGGTTTAAGGGGGAAGATGTCTTTCTTT
TRBV28	-	TRBJ2-7	-	CASSPIWQIYEQYF	TGTGCCAGCAGCCCCATTTGGCAAATCTACGAGCAGTACTTC
TRBV9	-	TRBJ2-1	-	CASSVDGGGRNEQFF	TGTGCCAGCAGCGTAGACGGGGGCGGGAGAAATGAGCAGTTCTTC
TRBV28	-	TRBJ1-4	TRBD1	CASTLGGGDYEKLFF	TGTGCCAGCACTCTTGGAGGGGGCGATTATGAAAAACTGTTTTTT
TRBV19	few	TRBJ2-2	TRBD1	CASSNPTDRAGELFF	TGTGCCAGTAGTAATCCCACAGACAGGGCCGGGGAGCTGTTTTTT
TRBV4-3	-	TRBJ1-1	-	CASSPRDGGTEAFF	TGCGCCAGCAGCCCCCGGGACGGGGGAACTGAAGCTTTCTTT
TRBV28	-	TRBJ2-1	TRBD2	CASSSLAAHYNEQFF	TGTGCCAGCAGTTCACTAGCGGCTCACTACAATGAGCAGTTCTTC